This TCR beta chain stems from a study of shared clonotypes between healthy human individuals. Study background: The plates for each donor numbered three CD4 naive, three CD4 memory, two CD8 naive and one CD8 memory. Study results and limitations: Memory subsets had estimated richness that was generally smaller than that of naive subsets.

The healthy adult donors were HIV-negative and reported no recent acute infections or vaccinations. An assay was performed, and its level was deep. Data came from immunoSEQ multiplex PCR; TCRdb stores just in-frame clones and leaves some out. The sample has nearly 1 million clones, less than 85% seen once. Notes on this clone: As yet, its antigen is unknown.

Germline V CDR1 and CDR2: SGHTA, FQGNSA. This CDR3 region has 13 residues. The ends were cut back, 3 bases at V and 5 bases at J, with 9 bases in the middle. The sequenced sample was memory CD4+ T cells sorted from blood. The subset is: CD45RA-negative fraction. The origin of this receptor is a man aged 18 to 30 in good health. V is TRBV7-2 and J is TRBJ2-3; either TRBD1 or TRBD2 may fit D (5 bases each). The CDR3 reads CASSLTRGDTQYF. The CDR3 coding sequence is TGTGCCAGCAGCTTGACGAGGGGAGATACGCAGTATTTT.